This T cell receptor (beta chain) is from a study of blood T cell repertoires in COVID-19. Turning to the study itself: Donors in the United States, Italy and Spain gave samples during acute or convalescent COVID-19.

Assay: immunoSEQ multiplex PCR; the TCRdb copy retains only in-frame clones and omits some. This repertoire shows fewer than 250,000 clones, about nine tenths found once; its top ten account for roughly 7.1%. The CDR3 consists of 15 residues. The junction had 9 bases not matched to a gene; V was cut back by 3 bases and J by 6 bases. CDR1 and CDR2 (germline): SGHRS, YFSETQ. The source is a man aged 25-40 years in a cohort exposed to, infected with or recovered from COVID-19 (not recorded which). The V and J genes are TRBV5-1 and TRBJ2-1, with 7 positions matching TRBD2. Material for sequencing was PBMCs or T cells enriched from blood (not recorded which). CDR3 amino acids: CASSSLRDYLNEQFF. The DNA of the CDR3 is TGCGCCAGCAGCTCCTTACGGGACTACCTCAATGAGCAGTTCTTC.